This TCR beta chain was sequenced in a study of human T cells and chemical hapten exposure. Background on the study: Patients were mainly female, each with alopecia areata, totalis or universalis. Minor pooled library volume differences mainly drove per-sample TCR yield variation. The study, taken as a whole, reports: Expanded TCRs produced significantly more large CDR3 similarity clusters than controls did.

Original data processing: Samples had a median of 95,638 TCRs, ranging about 20,000 to 750,000. One entry per CDR3 protein results from TCRdb running MiXCR on the RACE reads. The V and J calls follow TCRdb's processing rather than the paper's. The top ten hold around 1.4% of the sample, which has roughly 150,000 distinct CDR3 sequences, around 11% seen once. For this clonotype: Its antigen is unidentified.

Time point in this sample: patch test 2, 6 weeks after DPC sensitization. Treatment meaning: therapeutic diphenylcyclopropenone sensitization with weekly scalp DPC. This CDR3 spans 12 amino acids. The germline V gene has CDR1 SGHRS and CDR2 YFSETQ. Trimming removed 1 base at V and 14 bases at J, with 13 bases between. The rearrangement links TRBV5-1 to TRBJ2-4, with D unresolved. The sequence was collected from a woman aged 50 to 60 with alopecia areata. Some clones in this sample may be carry-over from other donors' samples. The sample consisted of whole blood, taken in connection with sensitization to the hapten diphenylcyclopropenone (DPC). The CDR3 loop is CASSLNPGTEYF. CDR3 coding DNA: TGCGCCAGCAGCTTGAATCCAGGCACAGAGTACTTC.